The 12 T cell receptor beta chains reported below all come from one sample, sequenced in a study of blood T cell repertoires in COVID-19. Some clones are missing from TCRdb's copy, which holds only in-frame ones; the method was immunoSEQ multiplex PCR. This sample has around 100,000 clones, with 84% found just once. The material sequenced was peripheral blood. Receptors were obtained from a man aged 60 to 69 with acute or convalescent COVID-19.

This clone showed up just once. The chain links TRBV10-2 to TRBJ1-4, with D perhaps TRBD1 (5 bases). Germline lookup yields CDR1 WSHSY and CDR2 SAAADI. Trimming cost V 3 bases and J 3 bases, with 14 bases left between them. CDR3 size: 16 residues. The CDR3 loop reads CASSDIGAGANEKLFF. CDR3 sequence (DNA): TGCGCCAGCAGTGATATTGGGGCGGGGGCTAATGAAAAACTGTTTTTT.

This rearrangement joins TRBV7-2 to TRBJ1-1; D is possibly TRBD1 (5 bases). Germline CDR1 SGHTA, CDR2 FQGNSA. V was pared by 4 bases and J by 2 bases, with 8 bases between. This CDR3 is built from 13 residues. Written as DNA, the CDR3 is TGTGCCAGCAGCTACGGGACTAACACTGAAGCTTTCTTT. The encoded protein is CASSYGTNTEAFF.

This clone was counted a few times. Written as DNA, the CDR3 is TGTGCCAGTAGTACCCGGACTAGCGGGAGTACCGGGGAGCTGTTTTTT. Translation gives CASSTRTSGSTGELFF. This chain connects TRBV19 to TRBJ2-2; TRBD2 matches at 13 bases. Germline-derived CDR1 and CDR2 are LNHDA and SQIVND (reference sequence). J gave up 5 bases and V 4 bases, and 4 bases lay outside the gene matches. The length of the CDR3 is 16 residues.

The chain carries TRBV6-5 and TRBJ1-1, with TRBD1 matching 7 bases. V trimming: 8 bases; J trimming: 1 base; junction bases outside the gene matches: 4. The CDR3 covers 13 residues. Germline CDR1 and CDR2: MNHEY and SVGAGI. The CDR3 DNA is TGTGCCAGCGTCCGGGACAGGAACACTGAAGCTTTCTTT. Translation: CASVRDRNTEAFF.

The chain couples TRBV24-1 to TRBJ1-2, with TRBD1 identical over 11 bases. CDR1 and CDR2 from the germline V gene are KGHDR and SFDVKD. Trimming removed 4 bases from V and 6 bases from J; junction bases left unmatched: 12. CDR3 size: 17 residues. DNA for the CDR3: TGTGCCACCAGTGAGACTGGACAGGGGGCGAGCTTAAATGGCTACACCTTC. Protein: CATSETGQGASLNGYTF.

V and J are TRBV7-8 and TRBJ1-4; a possible D gene is TRBD1 (6 bases). CDR1 and CDR2 from the germline V gene are SGHVS and FQNEAQ. This CDR3 has 14 residues. Trimming stripped 3 bases from V and 11 bases from J, with 16 bases between. The CDR3 DNA follows: TGTGCCAGCAGCTTCAAACCCCCAGGGGATAAACTGTTTTTT. Translated: CASSFKPPGDKLFF.

The V and J genes are TRBV10-3 and TRBJ2-2; D unclear. Trimming took 6 bases from V and 1 from J, leaving 3 bases between them. The length of the CDR3 is 12 residues. The germline V gene encodes CDR1 ENHRY and CDR2 SYGVKD. Written as DNA, the CDR3 is TGTGCCATCAGACAGAACACCGGGGAGCTGTTTTTT. This encodes CAIRQNTGELFF.

V usage is TRBV9 and J usage is TRBJ2-3; D is uncertain. V was cut by 3 bases and J by 4 bases, with 6 bases left in between. CDR1 SGDLS and CDR2 YYNGEE come from the germline V gene. This CDR3 contains 12 residues. The CDR3 spells CASSEYSDTQYF. CDR3 DNA sequence: TGTGCCAGCAGCGAATACTCAGATACGCAGTATTTT.

The rearrangement links TRBV4-3 to TRBJ2-4, with D perhaps TRBD1 (6 bases). The CDR3 loop spans 13 amino acids. From germline, CDR1 is LGHNA and CDR2 YSLEER. Trimming took off 2 bases at V and 6 bases at J, with 8 bases between the two ends. CDR3 residues: CASSQLRGNIQYF. The CDR3 DNA reads TGCGCCAGCAGCCAACTCAGGGGAAACATTCAGTACTTC.

The chain recombines TRBV24-1 with TRBJ1-2; TRBD1 matches at 8 bases. The CDR3 has 14 residues. J was trimmed by 7 bases and V by 4 bases; bases with no gene match: 7. Germline V gene sequence: CDR1 KGHDR, CDR2 SFDVKD. CDR3 DNA: TGTGCCACCAGTGACGAGACAGGGGTCCGTGGCTACACCTTC. Its translation: CATSDETGVRGYTF.

This clone was recorded a few times. The chain is built from TRBV5-6 and TRBJ1-2; D not resolved. V was trimmed by 5 bases and J by 4 bases, leaving 12 bases between them. The CDR3 runs to 13 residues. Germline loops: CDR1 SGHDT, CDR2 YYEEEE. CDR3 residues: CASRYLQIYGYTF. The CDR3 coding sequence is TGTGCCAGCAGGTATCTTCAGATCTATGGCTACACCTTC.

The V gene is TRBV14, the J gene TRBJ2-3, with unresolved D. The CDR3 totals 16 residues. Trimming shortened V by 4 bases and J by 2 bases, and 16 bases separated the two germline ends. Looked up from germline, CDR1 is SGHDN and CDR2 is FVKESK. The CDR3 loop is CASSPPLSVTTDTQYF. The CDR3 DNA follows: TGTGCCAGCAGCCCACCCCTAAGCGTGACCACAGATACGCAGTATTTT.